Each of the 13 T cell receptor beta chains below was sequenced from the same sample in a study of cytomegalovirus exposure and HLA in healthy donors. A multiplex PCR was run with 60 Vbeta primers and 13 Jbeta primers. Sequenced by immunoSEQ multiplex PCR; TCRdb stores in-frame clones only, minus some. The data hold fewer than 250,000 clones, with 75% to 90% observed a single time. Sequencing input: PBMCs. The receptors shown here come from a man aged 25 to 45 in good health and CMV-seronegative.

The CDR3 DNA reads TGTGCCAGCAGCCAAGTATTGGTGGGAGGGCAGTACTTC. Amino acids: CASSQVLVGGQYF. This chain uses TRBV14 with TRBJ2-7, with a weak D call TRBD2 (6 bases). This CDR3 comprises 13 residues. Trimming removed 1 base from V and 9 bases from J, with 13 bases in between. CDR1 is SGHDN and CDR2 is FVKESK in the germline V gene.

This clone was picked up one time. V is TRBV15 and J is TRBJ1-2; the match to TRBD1 covers 8 bases. V dropped 0 bases and J dropped 4; count of bases not matched to a gene: 10. CDR3 length: 17 residues. Germline CDR1 reads LNHNV; CDR2 reads YYDKDF (reference sequence). Here the CDR3 DNA reads TGTGCCACCAGCAGAGACACCGGACAGGGAATTCCCTATGGCTACACCTTC. It codes for CATSRDTGQGIPYGYTF.

The CDR3 DNA follows: TGTGCCAGCAGCTATCTAGCGGGCTACGAGCAGTACTTC. Its translation is CASSYLAGYEQYF. This rearrangement joins TRBV11-3 to TRBJ2-7, with 8 bases identical to TRBD2. V shed 4 bases and J 3 bases; nucleotides not matched to a gene: 2. The CDR3 consists of 13 residues. Germline assignment: CDR1 SGHNT and CDR2 YENEEA.

J is TRBJ2-1 and V is TRBV5-6; a weak D match, TRBD1 (5 bases). The CDR3 runs to 15 residues. V lost 1 base and J lost 4, with 12 bases in between. The V gene's germline CDR1 is SGHDT and CDR2 YYEEEE. CDR3 DNA sequence: TGTGCCAGCAGCTTGAGGGGTAGGGCTTACAATGAGCAGTTCTTC. The encoded protein is CASSLRGRAYNEQFF. The full variable domain, rest sourced from reference TRBV5-6 and TRBJ2-1, is DAGVTQSPTHLIKTRGQQVTLRCSPKSGHDTVSWYQQALGQGPQFIFQYYEEEERQRGNFPDRFSGHQFPNYSSELNVNALLLGDSALYLCASSLRGRAYNEQFFGPGTRLTVL.

The DNA for the CDR3 is TGCGCCAGCAGCTTGGCCGGGGGGACCAGAGGTTCACCCCTCCACTTT. This codes for CASSLAGGTRGSPLHF. This chain uses TRBV5-1 with TRBJ1-6; D possibly corresponds to TRBD1 (5 bases). This CDR3 comprises 16 residues. Trimming removed 0 bases at V and 9 bases at J, with 16 bases between. Germline assignment: CDR1 SGHRS and CDR2 YFSETQ.

J is TRBJ2-1 and V is TRBV6-1; 11 nucleotides match TRBD2. V was clipped by 6 bases and J by 10 bases; unmatched bases: 8. Germline CDR1 and CDR2: MNHNS and SASEGT. The CDR3 spans 14 residues. CDR3 sequence (DNA): TGTGCCAGCAGGTCACTAGCGGGAGCTCTAGAGCAGTTCTTC. Its protein product is CASRSLAGALEQFF.

The J gene is TRBJ2-1, the V gene TRBV28; 12 bases align to TRBD2. In germline, CDR1 is MDHEN, CDR2 SYDVKM. CDR3 size: 16 residues. The junction had 8 bases not matched to a gene; V was cut back by 4 bases and J by 7 bases. Here the CDR3 reads CASSWASGRAGNEQFF. The CDR3 DNA sequence: TGTGCCAGCAGTTGGGCTAGCGGGAGGGCCGGTAATGAGCAGTTCTTC.

Only one count was recorded for this clone. This rearrangement joins TRBV5-5 to TRBJ1-1, with a weak D call TRBD1 (5 bases). This CDR3 has 16 residues. Deletions cut 3 bases from V and 3 bases from J, with 18 bases between. The germline V gene encodes CDR1 SGHKS and CDR2 YYEKEE (reference sequence). The CDR3 spells CASSWGPPGRDTEAFF. Written as DNA, the CDR3 is TGTGCCAGCAGCTGGGGACCTCCGGGGAGGGACACTGAAGCTTTCTTT. Based on the CDR3 plus reference TRBV5-5 and TRBJ1-1, the full variable domain is DAGVTQSPTHLIKTRGQQVTLRCSPISGHKSVSWYQQVLGQGPQFIFQYYEKEERGRGNFPDRFSARQFPNYSSELNVNALLLGDSALYLCASSWGPPGRDTEAFFGQGTRLTVV.

The chain combines TRBV4-1 with TRBJ1-5; D may be TRBD1 (5 bases). V was pared by 2 bases and J by 1 base, with 12 bases between. Per the germline V gene, CDR1 is MGHRA and CDR2 is YSYEKL. CDR3 size: 16 residues. CDR3 sequence reads: CASSQNTGWSNQPQHF. The CDR3 region has the DNA TGCGCCAGCAGCCAAAATACAGGATGGAGCAATCAGCCCCAGCATTTT.

This clone has a handful of counts. This chain uses TRBV13 with TRBJ1-2; D may be TRBD1 (6 bases). Germline V lookup: CDR1 PRHDT, CDR2 FYEKMQ (reference sequence). The CDR3 spans 15 residues. V lost 5 bases, J lost 7 bases, and 20 bases lay in between. The CDR3 DNA follows: TGTGCCAGCAGCCAAGGGGGTAGGAGGCCACCTGGCTACACCTTC. It translates to CASSQGGRRPPGYTF.

J is TRBJ2-1 and V is TRBV7-9; 11 nucleotides align to TRBD2. This CDR3 has 14 residues. J gave up 8 bases and V 7 bases, and 7 bases lay outside the gene matches. Germline CDR1 is SEHNR and CDR2 is FQNEAQ (reference sequence). The CDR3, as DNA: TGTGCCAGCACACTAGCGGGAGTTCTTGATGAGCAGTTCTTC. It specifies CASTLAGVLDEQFF.

In regard to this clone: As the CDR3 is not closed by the conserved phenylalanine or tryptophan, this likely results from a read error. The chain has TRBV6-5 and TRBJ1-6; D is uncertain. The CDR3 is made up of 13 amino acids. Trimming removed 4 bases at V and 9 bases at J, with 10 bases between. CDR1 and CDR2 from the germline V gene are MNHEY and SVGAGI. CDR3 protein: CASSLSGSSPLHL. The CDR3 DNA reads as TGTGCCAGCAGTTTATCAGGTTCTTCACCCCTCCACCTT.

The J gene is TRBJ2-5, the V gene TRBV28, with a tentative D call TRBD1 (6 bases). This CDR3 has 13 residues. CDR1 is MDHEN and CDR2 is SYDVKM in the germline V gene. Trimming cost V 2 bases and J 6 bases, with 10 bases left between them. The CDR3 loop reads CASSLGQKQTQYF. The CDR3 DNA reads TGTGCCAGCAGTTTAGGACAGAAACAGACCCAGTACTTC.